These 9 T cell receptor beta chains were sequenced from one sample in a study of T cell responses to AZD1222 COVID-19 vaccine. Here immunoSEQ multiplex PCR was the method, and the copy in TCRdb shows in-frame clones only, minus some. The sample contains about 59,000 clones, roughly 84% of which appear only once. The material sequenced was peripheral blood, taken on day 0 of AZD1222 vaccination. The origin of the receptors is an adult in good health.

The CDR3 is CASSLDRTDTEAFF. CDR3 coding DNA: TGTGCCAGCAGCTTAGATCGGACAGACACTGAAGCTTTCTTT. V gene TRBV11-2 combines with J gene TRBJ1-1, with a possible D match to TRBD1 (6 bases). The CDR3 totals 14 residues. Germline values: CDR1 SGHAT, CDR2 FQNNGV. Between the trimmed V and J ends, which lost 0 bases and 3 bases, there was a span of 8 bases.

J is TRBJ2-5 and V is TRBV5-1; D may match TRBD1 or TRBD2 (7 bases each). This CDR3 is 14 amino acids long. Germline CDR1 SGHRS, CDR2 YFSETQ. V gave up 4 bases and J gave up 3 bases, with 13 bases separating them. The CDR3 DNA sequence: TGCGCCAGCAGCCCCAGGGGGACTAAAGAGACCCAGTACTTC. This translates into CASSPRGTKETQYF.

The DNA of the CDR3 is TGTGCCAGCAGCCAATTGGAGACCCAGTACTTC. Translating gives CASSQLETQYF. The V gene is TRBV3-1 (or the pseudogene TRBV3-2), the J gene TRBJ2-5; no clear D gene. V was pared by 2 bases and J by 5 bases, with 3 bases between. There are 11 residues in the CDR3. In germline, CDR1 is LGHDT, CDR2 YNNKEL (reference sequence).

This rearrangement joins TRBV15 to TRBJ1-5, with D possibly TRBD1 on 5 matching bases. The CDR3 runs 16 residues. Deletions cut 0 bases from V and 4 bases from J, with 13 bases between. Germline V gene lookup returns CDR1 LNHNV and CDR2 YYDKDF (reference sequence). The CDR3 region has the DNA TGTGCCACCAGCAGAGAGTGGCCAGGGAGAAATCAGCCCCAGCATTTT. It yields the protein CATSREWPGRNQPQHF.

This clone turned up a few times. The V gene is TRBV6-5, the J gene TRBJ1-5; the match to TRBD1 covers 7 bases. The CDR3 runs to 14 residues. Trimming removed 4 bases from V and 5 bases from J; junction bases left unmatched: 5. Germline CDR1 MNHEY, CDR2 SVGAGI. The CDR3 reads CASSWDSGYQPQHF. The CDR3 DNA reads as TGTGCCAGCAGTTGGGACAGTGGGTATCAGCCCCAGCATTTT.

The genes are TRBV2 and TRBJ1-6; tentatively, D is TRBD1 (6 bases). This CDR3 contains 12 residues. The germline V gene has CDR1 SNHLY and CDR2 FYNNEI. The V end lost 7 bases, the J end lost 9 bases, and 10 bases lay between the germline ends. CDR3 sequence: CASKRGASPLHF. CDR3 nucleotide sequence: TGTGCCAGCAAGCGGGGGGCTTCACCCCTCCACTTT.

The chain employs TRBV6-6 and TRBJ1-5, with 9 bases identical to TRBD1. The CDR3 covers 14 residues. The germline gives CDR1 MNHNY, CDR2 SVGAGI (reference sequence). V shed 5 bases and J 6 bases; nucleotides not matched to a gene: 5. CDR3 sequence (DNA): TGTGCCAGCAGTAAACAGGGGGCGACTCAGCCCCAGCATTTT. This sequence encodes CASSKQGATQPQHF.

This rearrangement joins TRBV5-4 to TRBJ1-1; D unresolved. Trimming took off 4 bases at V and 0 bases at J, with 10 bases between the two ends. Germline-derived CDR1 and CDR2 are SGHNT and YYREEE (reference sequence). This CDR3 is built from 14 residues. The CDR3 DNA reads TGTGCCAGCAGCCCCGGAAGTTTGAACACTGAAGCTTTCTTT. It encodes CASSPGSLNTEAFF.

The rearrangement joins TRBV7-6 to TRBJ2-5, with 10 bases matching TRBD2. The germline V gene has CDR1 SGHVS and CDR2 FNYEAQ. The CDR3 has 17 amino acids. Trimming cost V 0 bases and J 5 bases; bases outside gene matches: 9. The DNA of the CDR3 is TGTGCCAGCAGCTTAGCCCCAGAGCGGGGGGGCTGGGAGACCCAGTACTTC. Translating it yields CASSLAPERGGWETQYF.